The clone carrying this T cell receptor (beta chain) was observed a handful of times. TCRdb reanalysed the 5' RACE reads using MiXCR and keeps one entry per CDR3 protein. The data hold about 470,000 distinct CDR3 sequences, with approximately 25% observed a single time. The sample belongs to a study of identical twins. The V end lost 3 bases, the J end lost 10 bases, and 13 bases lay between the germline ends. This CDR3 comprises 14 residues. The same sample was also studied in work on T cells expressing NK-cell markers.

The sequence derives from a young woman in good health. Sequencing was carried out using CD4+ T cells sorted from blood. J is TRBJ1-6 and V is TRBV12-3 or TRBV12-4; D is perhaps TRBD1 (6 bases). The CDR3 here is CASSFNRAQSPLHF. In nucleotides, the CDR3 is TGTGCCAGCAGTTTTAACAGGGCCCAATCACCCCTCCACTTT.